The rows below give T cell receptor beta chains drawn from one sample of a study of human T cells and chemical hapten exposure. Each CDR3 protein gets one entry after TCRdb re-called the RACE reads with MiXCR. In the table there are some 71,000 distinct CDR3 sequences, roughly 11% of which are singletons. The sequenced sample was whole blood, obtained in connection with sensitization to the hapten diphenylcyclopropenone (DPC). Receptors were obtained from a woman aged 45-65 years with alopecia areata. Some clones in this sample may be carry-over from other donors' samples. CDR3s include the opening cysteine and the closing phenylalanine or tryptophan. The order of the fields is V gene, D gene, clone size, J gene, CDR3 protein. D genes are given only for firm matches. Clone size is stated in some rows and not others, as once, few, many or a class when expanded.

V: TRBV7-2; D: .; size: many; J: TRBJ1-1; CDR3: CASSSPPGQRFNTEAFF
V: TRBV28; D: TRBD2; size: few; J: TRBJ2-3; CDR3: CASRTPSGGTDTQYF
V: TRBV6-4; D: TRBD1; size: .; J: TRBJ2-7; CDR3: CASNKQGASYEQYF
V: TRBV7-9; D: .; size: many; J: TRBJ2-7; CDR3: CASSLGPYRVYEQYF
V: TRBV10-3; D: .; size: .; J: TRBJ2-3; CDR3: CAISAGWADTQYF
V: TRBV7-2; D: .; size: many; J: TRBJ1-6; CDR3: CASSYRQADNSPLHF
V: TRBV5-3; D: .; size: few; J: TRBJ2-3; CDR3: CARSFCRERTDTQYF
V: TRBV10-1; D: .; size: .; J: TRBJ1-1; CDR3: CASEDMDTEAFF
V: TRBV7-2; D: .; size: .; J: TRBJ2-5; CDR3: CASSRYQETQYF
V: TRBV11-2; D: TRBD2; size: .; J: TRBJ2-2; CDR3: CASSHGLVGTGELFF
V: TRBV6-5; D: .; size: .; J: TRBJ2-1; CDR3: CASTPASEVTEQFF
V: TRBV28; D: TRBD1; size: many; J: TRBJ2-3; CDR3: CASSTGQGADTQYF
V: TRBV20-1; D: TRBD1; size: many; J: TRBJ1-5; CDR3: CSALHRGRNQPQHF
V: TRBV4-2; D: TRBD1; size: few; J: TRBJ1-5; CDR3: CASSRTSGTGENQPQHF
V: TRBV11-1; D: .; size: few; J: TRBJ2-7; CDR3: CASSLTQNYEQYF
V: TRBV29-1; D: TRBD1; size: .; J: TRBJ2-3; CDR3: CSVEFSDRVWMQYF
V: TRBV20-1; D: TRBD1; size: .; J: TRBJ2-1; CDR3: CSTGGSGEQFF
V: TRBV29-1; D: .; size: few; J: TRBJ2-2; CDR3: CSVNTGTATGELFF
V: TRBV10-3; D: .; size: few; J: TRBJ2-3; CDR3: CAISVTDRDTQYF
V: TRBV6-2/TRBV6-3; D: .; size: .; J: TRBJ2-2; CDR3: CASSNHGRTGGLFF
V: TRBV5-4; D: .; size: many; J: TRBJ1-2; CDR3: CASSFPSMGYGYTF
V: TRBV5-1; D: TRBD1; size: many; J: TRBJ1-4; CDR3: CASSLRTGATNEKLFF